Following are 23 T cell receptor beta chains from one sample sequenced in a study of response to subunit inactivated influenza vaccine. A single record per CDR3 protein comes from TCRdb applying MiXCR to the RT-PCR reads. The sample has roughly 710,000 distinct CDR3 sequences, around 13% seen once. Sequenced here: PBMCs from blood, sampled around 15 days before vaccination. Source of these receptors: a man aged 45-65 years who received an inactivated influenza vaccine.

This clonotype has a count of ten or more. The chain links TRBV10-3 to TRBJ2-1, with 10 bases lining up with TRBD1. Trimming removed 10 bases from V and 8 bases from J; junction bases left unmatched: 11. From germline, CDR1 is ENHRY and CDR2 SYGVKD. There are 14 residues in the CDR3. CDR3 sequence: CASKTGGNRDEQFF. CDR3 coding DNA: TGTGCCAGTAAGACAGGGGGCAATCGCGATGAGCAGTTCTTC.

The sample holds a few counts of this clonotype. This chain uses TRBV2 with TRBJ2-3; D gene unclear. V was cut by 1 base and J by 5 bases, with 4 bases left in between. The CDR3 length is 12 residues. Germline loops: CDR1 SNHLY, CDR2 FYNNEI. The CDR3: CASSEEEDTQYF. CDR3 nucleotide sequence: TGTGCCAGCAGTGAAGAAGAAGATACGCAGTATTTT.

This clonotype was observed a few times. J is TRBJ2-5 and V is TRBV14; D possibly corresponds to TRBD2 (5 bases). Germline values: CDR1 SGHDN, CDR2 FVKESK. V was cut by 4 bases and J by 4 bases, with 22 bases left in between. The CDR3 totals 17 residues. Here the CDR3 DNA reads TGTGCCAGCAGCCTTCGAACCCGGGGATGGGTTCGAGAGACCCAGTACTTC. This sequence encodes CASSLRTRGWVRETQYF.

This clonotype was observed a handful of times. The V gene is TRBV3-1, the J gene TRBJ1-2, with D uncertain. Germline CDR1 is LGHDT and CDR2 is YNNKEL (reference sequence). V dropped 4 bases and J dropped 5 bases, with 14 bases sitting between them. The CDR3 runs to 14 residues. CDR3 DNA: TGTGCCAGCAGCCCCCCCGCAGGCGAATATGGCTACACCTTC. This codes for CASSPPAGEYGYTF.

This clonotype was recorded a few times. This chain uses TRBV20-1 with TRBJ2-3; D is uncertain. In germline, CDR1 is DFQATT, CDR2 SNEGSKA (reference sequence). V lost 5 bases to trimming and J lost 0 bases, with 9 bases between them. This CDR3 has 13 residues. The CDR3, as DNA: TGCAGTGCTCCGAAACCCAGCACAGATACGCAGTATTTT. Its protein product is CSAPKPSTDTQYF.

The genes are TRBV4-2 and TRBJ2-7; 8 bases map to TRBD1. J lost 3 bases, V lost 0 bases, and 4 bases had no gene match. The germline V gene has CDR1 LGHNA and CDR2 YNFKEQ. The CDR3 runs to 15 residues. CDR3: CASSQESGGIYEQYF. In DNA form, the CDR3 reads TGTGCCAGCAGCCAAGAGTCAGGGGGCATCTACGAGCAGTACTTC.

In its sample, this clonotype was seen a few times. The chain is built from TRBV2 and TRBJ2-2, with D possibly being TRBD1 (6 bases). Trimming stripped 7 bases from V and 3 bases from J, with 12 bases between. There are 14 residues in the CDR3. The germline CDR1 and CDR2 sequences are SNHLY and FYNNEI. The DNA of the CDR3 is TGTGCCAGCAATCAATACAGGGACACCGGGGAGCTGTTTTTT. Encoded protein: CASNQYRDTGELFF.

There are a few counts of this clonotype. V is TRBV20-1 and J is TRBJ1-5; 7 nucleotides match TRBD1. Germline values: CDR1 DFQATT, CDR2 SNEGSKA (reference sequence). The CDR3 is 15 residues long. V shed 3 bases, J shed 5 bases, and the junction held 10 bases outside the gene matches. The CDR3 DNA reads as TGCAGTGCTAGCAGGGGGACTAGAAGGGATCAGCCCCAGCATTTT. Translation: CSASRGTRRDQPQHF.

This clonotype occurred a few times. The genes are TRBV6-2 or TRBV6-3 and TRBJ2-3; TRBD2 matches 11 bases. Trimming took 6 bases from V and 3 from J; bases not matched to a gene: 8. CDR3 length equals 16 residues. Germline V gives CDR1 MNHEY, CDR2 SVGEGT. The DNA of the CDR3 is TGTGCCAGCAGGCCTACTAGCGGGAGAGGTACAGATACGCAGTATTTT. Its translation is CASRPTSGRGTDTQYF.

This clonotype was recorded once. This rearrangement joins TRBV30 to TRBJ1-3, with D possibly being TRBD1 (6 bases). Per the germline V gene, CDR1 is GTSNPN and CDR2 is SVGIG (reference sequence). CDR3 length: 16 amino acids. V was cut by 0 bases and J by 2 bases, with 14 bases left in between. In DNA form, the CDR3 reads TGTGCCTGGAGTGTACTCTTGTCAGGGGCTGGAAACACCATATATTTT. Protein product: CAWSVLLSGAGNTIYF.

This clonotype came up a few times. The rearrangement links TRBV7-2 to TRBJ2-3, with D maybe TRBD2 (5 bases). This CDR3 has 12 amino acids. The germline CDR1 and CDR2 sequences are SGHTA and FQGNSA. V was trimmed by 8 bases and J by 5 bases, leaving 11 bases between them. DNA of the CDR3: TGTGCCAGCGGAAGCGGCGGAGATACGCAGTATTTT. It codes for CASGSGGDTQYF.

In this sample, this clonotype turned up many times. The chain uses TRBV4-2 and TRBJ2-4; 7 nucleotides align to TRBD2. CDR3 length: 16 amino acids. CDR1 is LGHNA and CDR2 is YNFKEQ in the germline V gene. After removal of 3 bases from V and 6 bases from J, the junction contained 11 bases not matched to a gene. The CDR3 protein is CASSHRYGGLGNIQYF. The CDR3 nucleotides are TGTGCCAGCAGCCATCGTTACGGGGGGTTAGGAAACATTCAGTACTTC.

This clonotype has ten or more counts. This chain connects TRBV7-9 to TRBJ2-1, with D perhaps matching TRBD1 (6 bases). The CDR3 is 14 amino acids. The germline gives CDR1 SEHNR, CDR2 FQNEAQ (reference sequence). Between the trimmed V and J ends, which lost 3 bases and 9 bases, there was a span of 15 bases. CDR3 coding DNA: TGTGCCAGCAGCTTGAGGGGGTCCAAGAGTGAGCAGTTCTTC. It codes for CASSLRGSKSEQFF.

The V call is TRBV20-1, the J call TRBJ2-7; D gene ambiguous. CDR3 length: 14 residues. V dropped 2 bases and J dropped 0 bases, with 11 bases sitting between them. Germline-derived CDR1 and CDR2 are DFQATT and SNEGSKA (reference sequence). This chain's CDR3 is CSARRRLYSYEQYF. The CDR3, as DNA: TGCAGTGCTAGAAGGCGGCTGTACTCCTACGAGCAGTACTTC.

This clonotype was counted between two and nine times. This chain links TRBV7-9 with TRBJ1-1; D gene ambiguous. The CDR3 is 13 residues long. The germline gives CDR1 SEHNR, CDR2 FQNEAQ (reference sequence). Trimming removed 1 base at V and 4 bases at J, with 7 bases between. CDR3 nucleotides: TGTGCCAGCAGCTTAGGGTCAGTCACTGAAGCTTTCTTT. Protein: CASSLGSVTEAFF.

The rearrangement links TRBV12-3 or TRBV12-4 to TRBJ1-1; D is unresolved. Trimming cost V 1 base and J 6 bases, with 3 bases left between them. The CDR3 runs 11 residues. The CDR3, as DNA: TGTGCCAGCAGTTTAGACGCTGAAGCTTTCTTT. This encodes CASSLDAEAFF.

This clonotype was detected many times. The chain joins TRBV7-8 to TRBJ1-5, with a tentative D call TRBD1 (5 bases). The CDR3 runs to 15 residues. Germline lookup yields CDR1 SGHVS and CDR2 FQNEAQ. Trimming stripped 5 bases from V and 2 bases from J, with 13 bases between. The CDR3 is CASSPDSGGNQPQHF. The CDR3 coding sequence is TGTGCCAGCAGCCCCGACAGTGGGGGCAATCAGCCCCAGCATTTT.

This clonotype was detected only a few times. The chain is built from TRBV12-3 or TRBV12-4 and TRBJ2-3; D is perhaps TRBD1 or TRBD2 (6 bases each). The CDR3 extends over 15 amino acids. The V gene lost 3 bases and the J gene lost 1 base, with 11 bases spanning the gap. The DNA of the CDR3 is TGTGCCAGCAGTTTCGGGGGCTTGGGCACAGATACGCAGTATTTT. Residues: CASSFGGLGTDTQYF.

The V and J genes are TRBV27 and TRBJ2-1; 7 bases map to TRBD2. There are 14 residues in the CDR3. The V gene end was trimmed by 4 bases and the J gene end by 4 bases; junction bases not matched to a gene: 4. In germline, CDR1 is MNHEY, CDR2 SMNVEV (reference sequence). For the CDR3, the DNA is TGTGCCAGCAGTTCCCTCGGGGGGTACAATGAGCAGTTCTTC. Residues: CASSSLGGYNEQFF.

This clonotype was seen at least ten times. The chain uses TRBV2 and TRBJ2-7; unclear D gene. Trimming cost V 4 bases and J 4 bases, with 8 bases left between them. The CDR3 has 12 amino acids. CDR1 and CDR2 from the germline V gene are SNHLY and FYNNEI. The CDR3 sequence is CASSVSGYEQYF. CDR3 DNA: TGTGCCAGCAGTGTTAGTGGGTACGAGCAGTACTTC.

This clonotype has more than one count but fewer than ten. The genes are TRBV24-1 and TRBJ2-5; 8 bases are a match to TRBD1. This CDR3 spans 16 amino acids. Germline CDR1 and CDR2: KGHDR and SFDVKD. Unmatched junction bases numbered 12, after V lost 0 bases and J lost 10 bases. The CDR3 region is CATSDLGQGAAGIQYF. CDR3 nucleotide sequence: TGTGCCACCAGTGATTTGGGACAGGGAGCCGCGGGTATCCAGTACTTC.

This chain links TRBV7-9 with TRBJ2-1; 9 nucleotides match TRBD2. Germline V lookup: CDR1 SEHNR, CDR2 FQNEAQ (reference sequence). The CDR3 has 16 residues. V lost 5 bases to trimming and J lost 0 bases; unmatched junction nucleotides: 5. The CDR3 DNA reads as TGTGCCAGCAGCCCTAGCGGGACCAGCTCCTACAATGAGCAGTTCTTC. Residues: CASSPSGTSSYNEQFF.

This chain joins TRBV12-3 or TRBV12-4 and TRBJ2-2; no clear D. V was shortened by 6 bases and J by 4 bases, with 15 bases between the two germline ends. The CDR3 extends over 15 amino acids. The CDR3 DNA reads as TGTGCCAGCAGGAAACAAAGACTGAGCACCGGGGAGCTGTTTTTT. This gives the protein CASRKQRLSTGELFF.